This T cell receptor beta chain was found in a study of blood T cell repertoires in COVID-19 (dated by TCRdb to about 2020). Concerning the study at large: Samples covering the acute and convalescent phases of COVID-19 were provided by collaborators in the United States, Italy and Spain. Sample metadata almost always included a de-identified subject ID, COVID-19 status, age in years and sex. The dataset comprised deeply sampled blood TCRbeta repertoires from subjects exposed to, actively infected with, or recovered from COVID-19. Where available, HLA class I and class II types were obtained from metadata supplied by the sample provider rather than from assay-based typing. The repertoires were made available in a free public database intended to serve as a resource for research on the immune response to SARS-CoV-2. The prospective study material was composed of cDNA or gDNA derived from T cells, B-cell-depleted T cells, or PBMCs. Samples came from the ongoing ImmuneRACE study (first 160 participants) plus 1,254 subjects from 6 global collaborators. What the research found in general, with its limitations: The amount of clinical and demographic metadata varied by source and participant and was provided uncurated.

Note on this clone: The antigen it binds to is not known. Base qualities are not at hand, and no much larger clone is one base apart.

Collaborating institutions collected whole blood in K2EDTA tubes following their own protocols. Collaborator samples were shipped for TCRbeta analysis as frozen whole blood, isolated PBMCs, or DNA extracted from either sample type. The immunoSEQ Assay, a bias-controlled multiplex PCR, was used to amplify TCRbeta CDR3 regions from genomic DNA. Concerning the study's data processing: Nucleated cell counts per sample were estimated from amplification of reference gene primers within the assay. Sequence reads were collapsed and filtered to measure the absolute abundance of every unique TCRbeta CDR3 rearrangement. For each sample, productive Simpson clonality was calculated by taking the square root of Simpson's diversity index across productive rearrangements. This is the immuneACCESS table as TCRdb keeps it, with only in-frame sequences that have V and J called. A part of the clones is gone; compared with another copy, unresolved V genes explain less than half, and the rest is unexplained. D and trimming were read from the DNA, whereas the V and J calls and clone size are those reported in that table. This sample holds fewer than 200,000 clones; approximately 83% were observed only once. The ten largest clones take up about 2% of the sample.

CDR3 length: 14 amino acids, cysteine to phenylalanine. Only the CDR3 region is kept as DNA, spanning 42 bases read in frame from base 1. Based on the germline V gene, the CDR1 and CDR2 sequences are SQVTM and ANQGSEA. Here V drops 5 bases and J drops 2 bases, and the junction holds 6 bases not matched to any gene. The sequence was collected from an elderly woman with acute or convalescent COVID-19. The V and J genes are TRBV29-1 and TRBJ2-7; 10 nucleotides in the junction match TRBD1. Sequences were obtained from peripheral blood. The DNA sequence is given as TGCAGCGTTCTCCGGGACAGGGGTGCCTACGAGCAGTACTTC. Translation gives CSVLRDRGAYEQYF.